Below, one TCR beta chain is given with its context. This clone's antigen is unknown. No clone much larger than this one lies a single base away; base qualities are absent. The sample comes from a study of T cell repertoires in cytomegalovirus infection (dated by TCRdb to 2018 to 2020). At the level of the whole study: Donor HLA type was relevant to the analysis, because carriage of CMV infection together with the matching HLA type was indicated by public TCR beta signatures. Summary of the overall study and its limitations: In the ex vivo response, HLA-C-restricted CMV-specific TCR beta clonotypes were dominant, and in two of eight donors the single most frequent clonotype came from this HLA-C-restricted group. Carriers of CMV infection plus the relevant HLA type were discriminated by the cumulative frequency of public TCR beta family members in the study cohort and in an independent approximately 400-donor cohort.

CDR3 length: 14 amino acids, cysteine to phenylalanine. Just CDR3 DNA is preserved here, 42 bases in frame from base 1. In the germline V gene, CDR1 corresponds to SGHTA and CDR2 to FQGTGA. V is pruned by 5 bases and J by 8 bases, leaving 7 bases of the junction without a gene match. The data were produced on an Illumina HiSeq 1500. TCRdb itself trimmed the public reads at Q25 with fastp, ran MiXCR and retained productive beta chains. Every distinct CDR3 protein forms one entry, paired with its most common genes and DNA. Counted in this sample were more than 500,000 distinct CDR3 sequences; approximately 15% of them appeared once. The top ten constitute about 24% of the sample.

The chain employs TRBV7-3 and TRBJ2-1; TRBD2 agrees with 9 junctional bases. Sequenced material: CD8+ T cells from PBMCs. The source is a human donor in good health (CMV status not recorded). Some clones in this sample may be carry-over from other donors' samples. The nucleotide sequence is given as TGTGCCAGCAGCCCAGGGACTAGCATCGATGAGCAGTTCTTC. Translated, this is CASSPGTSIDEQFF.